This T cell receptor (beta chain) came from a study of Ad26.COV2.S vaccination and SARS-CoV-2 variants. About the research overall: Ad26.COV2.S, an intramuscular injection, was given once or twice 56 days apart.

Notes on this clone: The antigen remains undetermined.

Whole-study results and caveats: Post-vaccination breadth of spike-specific CD8+ and CD4+ T cell responses was reportedly substantial. Placebo recipients trailed vaccine recipients in spike-specific TCR breadth.

Here immunoSEQ multiplex PCR was the method, and the copy in TCRdb shows in-frame clones only, minus some. The sample has roughly 250,000 clones, about 83% seen once. CDR3 length: 17 amino acids. Between the trimmed V and J ends, which lost 0 bases and 3 bases, there was a span of 17 bases. CDR1 and CDR2 from the germline V gene are LGHDT and YNNKEL (reference sequence). Treatment given: roughly 18 received Ad26.COV2.S at low or high dose, single or two shots; about five received placebo; per-sample allocation not given. Sampling happened 63 days after the first vaccine or placebo injection. The starting material was peripheral blood, obtained in a trial of Ad26.COV2.S vaccine versus placebo. This receptor was identified in a person aged 18 to 59 who received the Ad26.COV2.S COVID-19 vaccine or a placebo. The rearrangement links TRBV3-1 (or the pseudogene TRBV3-2) to TRBJ1-1; D uncertain. CDR3 DNA sequence: TGTGCCAGCAGCCAAGATCGAGCCGAACTCAGGCACACTGAAGCTTTCTTT. As protein: CASSQDRAELRHTEAFF.